A selection of T cell receptor beta chains follows, all from one sample in a study of response to subunit inactivated influenza vaccine. TCRdb redid the calling of the RT-PCR reads with MiXCR, one entry per CDR3 protein. This table holds fewer than 350,000 distinct CDR3 sequences, less than 25% found once. Sequences were derived from PBMCs from blood, sampled roughly 20 months after vaccination. These receptors were collected from a man aged 50 to 69 who received an inactivated influenza vaccine. Each CDR3 is given with its conserved first and last residue. A D gene is named only where the DNA matches it firmly. A clone size is listed for some rows: how often the clone was seen (once, few, many), or a class if it is expanded.

NA,TRBV6-5,many,TRBJ1-3,TGTGCCAGCAGTTTTCTGGGGACTTTCTCTGGAAACACCATATATTTT,CASSFLGTFSGNTIYF
NA,TRBV27,NA,TRBJ2-1,TGTGCCAGCAGTTTAACGGTCGTCGCCCTCCCTGAGCAGTTCTTC,CASSLTVVALPEQFF
TRBD2,TRBV5-4,NA,TRBJ2-5,TGTGCCAGCAGCATCGGACTAGCGGGGTTCCAAGAGACCCAGTACTTC,CASSIGLAGFQETQYF
NA,TRBV4-1,NA,TRBJ1-1,TGCGCCAGCAGCCAGGAACCTGCCCGGGGGACTAACACTGAAGCTTTCTTT,CASSQEPARGTNTEAFF
NA,TRBV7-8,NA,TRBJ1-4,TGTGCCAGCAGCTTATGGGAGAGGGAAAAACTGTTTTTT,CASSLWEREKLFF
TRBD1,TRBV6-5,NA,TRBJ2-3,TGTGCCAGCAGTTACCGGGACAGGGGGAGCACAGATACGCAGTATTTT,CASSYRDRGSTDTQYF
TRBD1,TRBV20-1,NA,TRBJ1-5,TGCAGTGCTTGGGACAGGGGGTGGAATCAGCCCCAGCATTTT,CSAWDRGWNQPQHF
NA,TRBV21-1,NA,TRBJ1-6,TGTGCCAGCGGATTAAATACGGGGCACAAGGGGGGCTCCTATAATTCACCCCTCCACTTT,CASGLNTGHKGGSYNSPLHF
NA,TRBV5-5,NA,TRBJ1-5,TGTGCCAGCAGCTCGAGGGCAGCTAGCAATCAGCCCCAGCATTTT,CASSSRAASNQPQHF
NA,TRBV5-1,few,TRBJ1-4,TGCGCCAGCAGCTCTTTGGGTATCACTAATGAAAAACTGTTTTTT,CASSSLGITNEKLFF
NA,TRBV7-9,NA,TRBJ2-1,TGTGCCAGCAGCTTTCGCCGGCCTTCCTACAATGAGCAGTTCTTC,CASSFRRPSYNEQFF
NA,TRBV4-2,NA,TRBJ2-3,TGTGCCAGCAGCCAAGACGTCAGGGCCACAGATACGCAGTATTTT,CASSQDVRATDTQYF
TRBD1,TRBV20-1,many,TRBJ1-5,TGCAGTGCTACACAGGGGGGCCTAAATCAGCCCCAGCATTTT,CSATQGGLNQPQHF
NA,TRBV10-3,many,TRBJ2-7,TGTGCCATCAGTGACCCCTCTTCGTACGTTCGGTACTTC,CAISDPSSYVRYF
NA,TRBV10-3,few,TRBJ2-2,TGTGCCATCAGACAGGGCTCGGAGGGCACCGGGGAGCTGTTTTTT,CAIRQGSEGTGELFF
NA,TRBV10-2,NA,TRBJ2-7,TGCGCCAGCAGTTCGTTGGGCTCAGGCAACGAGCAGTACTTC,CASSSLGSGNEQYF
NA,TRBV6-5,NA,TRBJ2-5,TGTGCCAGCAGTTACGAGTACCAAGAGACCCAGTACTTC,CASSYEYQETQYF
TRBD1,TRBV7-2,NA,TRBJ2-1,TGTGCCAGCAGCATTCACCTCGGACAGGGCCGCGAGTTCTTC,CASSIHLGQGREFF
TRBD1,TRBV5-1,NA,TRBJ2-7,TGCGCCAGCAGCTTGAATCAGCGCGGGACAGGCGGACTGTACGAGCAGTACTTC,CASSLNQRGTGGLYEQYF
TRBD1,TRBV29-1,NA,TRBJ1-1,TGCAGCGTTGCTTTGAGACAGGGGCAAACTGAAGCTTTCTTT,CSVALRQGQTEAFF
NA,TRBV14,NA,TRBJ2-2,TGTGCCAGCAGTTCAAGATCCGTCACGAACACCGGGGAGCTGTTTTTT,CASSSRSVTNTGELFF
NA,TRBV7-9,once,TRBJ2-5,TGTGCCAGCAGCTTAATGATTGAGACCCAGTACTTC,CASSLMIETQYF
NA,TRBV28,few,TRBJ1-1,TGTGCCAGCAGTTTCTTTAACGTAGGCGGTCCAAGGACTGAAGCTTTCTTT,CASSFFNVGGPRTEAFF
TRBD2,TRBV19,NA,TRBJ2-1,TGTGCCAGTAGTATACTCTGGGGCGGGAGGGCCTACAATGAGCAGTTCTTC,CASSILWGGRAYNEQFF
NA,TRBV19,NA,TRBJ1-2,TGTGCCAGTCTTCACGCGACAGGTGGTGGCTACACCTTC,CASLHATGGGYTF
TRBD2,TRBV27,NA,TRBJ2-1,TGTGCCAGCAGCCGACTAGCGGGGGGGTTCAATGAGCAGTTCTTC,CASSRLAGGFNEQFF
NA,TRBV12-3/TRBV12-4,few,TRBJ2-7,TGTGCCAGCACCCCCGGACGGACCTACGAGCAGTACTTC,CASTPGRTYEQYF
TRBD1,TRBV6-2/TRBV6-3,NA,TRBJ2-7,TGTGCCAGCAGCCTACTTATTGGACAGGGGACCTACGTGCAGTACTTC,CASSLLIGQGTYVQYF
TRBD1,TRBV10-2,NA,TRBJ1-1,TGCGCCAGCAGTGAGCCGGGCAGGGGGCTTGAAGCTTTCTTT,CASSEPGRGLEAFF
NA,TRBV3-1,NA,TRBJ2-1,TGTGCCAGCAGCCCAGGACTAATATACAATGAGCAGTTCTTC,CASSPGLIYNEQFF
NA,TRBV20-1,NA,TRBJ2-1,TGCAGTGCTAGAATGACCACATACAATGAGCAGTTCTTC,CSARMTTYNEQFF
NA,TRBV7-9,many,TRBJ1-1,TGTGCCAGCAGCTCAGGGGTCACTGAAGCTTTCTTT,CASSSGVTEAFF
NA,TRBV6-1,NA,TRBJ2-7,TGTGCCAGCAGTGAGTGGGGATATTCTAGGTACGAGCAGTACTTC,CASSEWGYSRYEQYF